What follows describes a single T cell receptor beta chain. The data stem from a study of blood T cell repertoires in COVID-19. About the research overall: There were acute and convalescent COVID-19 samples, and they came from the United States, Italy and Spain.

This CDR3 has 19 amino acids. Germline trimming cut 7 bases from V and 4 bases from J; bases unmatched to any gene: 23. Germline V gene lookup returns CDR1 SGHTA and CDR2 FQGNSA. The method was immunoSEQ multiplex PCR; TCRdb's version includes in-frame clones alone and lacks a portion of them. Here the sample spans fewer than 250,000 clones, 80% to 85% being singletons. Exposed enrollees encountered a COVID-19 case at some point within 2 weeks before study entry. Sequenced material: PBMCs or T cells enriched from blood (not recorded which). This sequence joins TRBV7-2 and TRBJ2-7, with TRBD1 identical over 9 bases. The receptor was isolated from a woman between 25 and 40 years old who had been exposed to COVID-19. CDR3 sequence: CASTIVGTGLIGGSYEQYF. Written as DNA, the CDR3 is TGTGCCAGCACCATTGTGGGGACAGGGTTGATTGGGGGTTCATACGAGCAGTACTTC.